The source of this T cell receptor delta chain is a study of gamma-delta T cells after stem cell transplantation. The CDR3 spans 16 residues. Germline values: CDR1 GEAIGNYY, CDR2 EKD. V dropped 0 bases and J dropped 1; count of bases not matched to a gene: 6. TCRdb ran CATT on the RT-PCR reads. Of over 5,000 delta-chain clones detected, around 2% appear once; the ten largest clones hold around 19%. This clone was observed a handful of times. The same CDR3 is also encoded by other DNA sequences in this sample. The specimen was gamma-delta T cells. This TCR derives from a human donor. It is not recorded whose cells these are; they may come from a transplant donor. V is TRDV2 and J is TRDJ1, with 8 positions matching TRDD3. The CDR3 nucleotides are TGTGCCTGTGACACCCTCGCTGGGGGAAGCACCGATAAACTCATCTTT. Translated: CACDTLAGGSTDKLIF.